This TCR beta chain was recovered during a study of T cell changes during pregnancy in multiple sclerosis. The CDR3 sequence is 13 residues long. Germline CDR1 WSHSY, CDR2 SAAADI. V gave up 5 bases and J gave up 4 bases, with 11 bases separating them. Produced via immunoSEQ multiplex PCR; TCRdb's table is partial and in-frame only. There are around 100,000 clones in the sample; roughly 92% occur only once, and around 0.84% lies in the top ten. The genes are TRBV10-2 and TRBJ1-1, with D possibly TRBD1 on 6 matching bases. The starting material was peripheral blood, obtained after pregnancy. The TCR originated in a female donor with multiple sclerosis, enrolled in a pregnancy study. The CDR3 DNA reads TGCGCCAGCAGTAAGGGGGGGGGCACTGAAGCTTTCTTT. Protein: CASSKGGGTEAFF.